This T cell receptor (beta chain) was recorded in a study of cytomegalovirus exposure and HLA in healthy donors listed by TCRdb under 2017. With respect to the entire study: According to an earlier analysis of around 600 of the donors, about 179 million T cells yielded over 100 million unique TCR beta sequences and 250 to 350 Gb of sequence data. HLA typing included class I and class II loci at four-digit resolution. To decide whether each TCR beta V gene segment behaved as functional or pseudogenic, an earlier analysis of several hundred of the donors relied on high-throughput TCR beta sequencing. The study combined high-throughput TCR immunosequencing, statistical association of individual TCRs with disease status, and machine learning to predict cytomegalovirus infection status. Rather than drawing on any new phenotypic data, the later analysis identified candidate immune exposures from TCR beta sequences and the way those sequences occurred across donors. Besides the first cohort of roughly 660 subjects, a separate validation cohort made up of 120 different subjects was used. Typing coverage differed by locus: A, B, C, DRB1 and DQB1 were typed in about 629-640 donors, DQA1 in about 550, DPA1 in nearly 610, and DPB1 in 400 to 480. Among the 398 genotyped donors, about 85% belonged to the genetic ancestry cluster associated with self-reported Caucasian donors. Across around 400 genotyped donors of the cohort, an average of approximately 200,000 unique TCR beta nucleotide sequences per donor were sequenced, and 15% to 20% of those sequences were non-productive. Every discovery cohort repertoire had been produced on one sequencing platform. Donor age, sex, ethnicity and CMV serostatus were collected together with the repertoire data. An early release covering roughly 600 HLA-typed donors comprised 250 to 350 gigabases of sequencing data and around 85 million unique TCR sequences. The study was designed to test whether signatures of past pathogen exposure could be identified by cataloging public T cell receptors. In a later analysis, previously published TCR beta repertoires from roughly 710 donors were re-analyzed and high-resolution HLA genotyping was added so that TCR occurrence patterns could be studied. Five DR-DQ haplotypes were treated as single units for association and clustering because of strong linkage in the cohort. Genome-wide SNP genotypes for about three fifths of the 666 donors were used in a later genetic analysis, which treated that subset as a discovery cohort. The study used immunosequencing to profile the T cell repertoires of under 700 subjects and linked those repertoires to cytomegalovirus serostatus. General findings and caveats noted by the study authors: In vitro tests confirmed that a few of the cytomegalovirus-associated TCR beta chains recognize cytomegalovirus antigens. Linkage disequilibrium might explain the correlated functional status among segregating V segments, but an unknown experimental factor could not be ruled out. A later analysis found that HLA-associated TCR beta chains were more clonally expanded and had lower generation probabilities than equally common non-associated chains. According to a later analysis, parvovirus B19, influenza, CMV and Epstein-Barr virus appeared linked to several top co-occurrence clusters. According to a later genetic analysis, donors in an Asian-associated ancestry cluster had fewer N-insertions in productive TCRs than the approximately 710-donor mean. A cluster of highly shared sequence variants was judged likely to represent a technical artifact of the sequencing pipeline. Only TCR beta chains were sequenced in this cohort, and the absence of alpha or paired-chain data limited detectable features. A further reported finding was that TCR beta sequences accurately predicted the HLA-A and HLA-B alleles for most subjects in the first cohort. Specific HLA alleles were associated with 15,000 to 20,000 TCR beta sequences at a false discovery rate of 0.05 in a later analysis. The study listed 164 TCR beta chains as associated with cytomegalovirus. The classifier was reported to diagnose cytomegalovirus status with high specificity and sensitivity in both the original and validation cohorts. Most TCR sequences were seen in very few donors, while some public TCRs were found in many individuals. A later genetic analysis associated a missense DCLRE1C variant with V-gene and J-gene trimming of TCR beta chains, and an independent cohort replicated the association. Because HLA typing was missing for some donors at each locus, association tests included only the typed subset. Some IMGT-functional V segments, including TRBV6-2 and TRBV6-3, could not be distinguished by the 87-base-pair reads and were therefore excluded. The only immune exposure information available for the cohort was CMV serostatus. The earlier analysis of approximately 560 of the donors excluded fewer than 20 rarely observed V segments, including chromosome 9 orphons, because counts were too low. A later analysis found that TCR association rates varied across HLA loci, with DRB1 alleles showing the most associated TCRs and HLA-C alleles the fewest. It was suggested by the authors that the approach could potentially be generalized to other disease states and immunological phenotypes. Strong co-occurrence of HLA alleles, especially DR and DQ, made assigning TCR associations to individual alleles difficult. Presence/absence analyses assumed roughly uniform sequencing depth across donors, an assumption that may not hold. An earlier analysis of around 600 of the donors showed that most TCR beta V segments appeared in productive rearrangements either about 87% or about 30% of the time, which broadly matched IMGT annotations. Most CMV-associated TCR beta chains appeared to be HLA-restricted in a later analysis, and the HLA associations seemed to be driven largely by CMV exposure.

Library generation was performed with the immunoSEQ multiplex PCR assay. The multiplex PCR relied on a mix of 60 forward primers for TCR Vbeta segments and 13 reverse primers for TCR Jbeta segments. The CDR3 region of rearranged TCR beta genes was amplified from genomic DNA with a multiplex PCR assay. Amplified TCR beta libraries were sequenced as 87-base-pair reads on the Illumina HiSeq System. Per the source publication's procedure: A later analysis tallied 70 million to 100 million unique TCR beta chains across the 700 or so repertoires, and approximately 11 million of those chains were shared by two or more donors. Raw reads were error-corrected and collapsed into unique sequences by a nearest-neighbor algorithm in which closely related sequences were merged to remove PCR and sequencing errors. V, D and J gene segments were assigned by aligning CDR3 sequences to IMGT reference sequences. For a sequence to be retained, a match of at least six nucleotides was required to both a V gene segment and a J gene segment. Rearrangements were classified as productive when the CDR3 lacked stop codons and remained in frame with V and J, and all other rearrangements were classified as non-productive. CDR3 was defined by IMGT convention, running from the second conserved V-encoded cysteine to the conserved J-encoded phenylalanine. The earlier analysis of about 640 of the donors excluded any sequence lacking an unambiguous match to a single V gene segment. In an earlier analysis of approximately 590 of the donors, a V segment was called functional when productive rearrangements were above 56.7%, and segregating when the standard deviation between donors exceeded 5%. A statistical classification framework was developed to diagnose cytomegalovirus status using the catalog of TCR beta chain sequences. In a later analysis, TCR nucleotide sequences were compared against IMGT/GENE-DB human TR gene sequences so that V and J genes could be assigned. A later analysis assigned CDR3 sequences and most-parsimonious VDJ recombination scenarios with the TCRdist pipeline. In a later analysis, each TCR beta chain was defined by its CDR3 amino acid sequence together with its V-gene family, and reads without a unique V-gene family were excluded. To address suspected cross-contamination and a sequencing artifact, a later analysis removed around 590 highly shared, low-generation-probability nucleotide sequences. In a later analysis, a clonal expansion index for each public chain was calculated from normalized within-repertoire ranks of inferred template counts. In a later analysis, generation probabilities were computed using a VDJ recombination model fitted to out-of-frame rearrangements, and the results were checked against IGoR. In a later analysis, TCR-TCR, TCR-HLA and TCR-CMV co-occurrence was scored with hypergeometric tests, and a repertoire-size bias correction was applied to TCR pairs. False discovery rates were estimated in a later analysis by permuting HLA or CMV assignments 20 times. A later analysis grouped co-occurring TCRs with DBSCAN, adding TCRdist sequence similarity when clustering within HLA-allele-positive subsets. For co-occurrence clustering, repertoires with fewer than 30,000 or more than 120,000 public chains were excluded, along with about five repertoires with anomalous nucleotide sharing. TCRdb mirrors the immuneACCESS table, restricted to in-frame sequences. Some clones are absent from its copies; in checked studies, under half trace to an unresolved V gene, and the reason for the others is unknown. For V, J and clone size, that table is used; D and trimming come from the DNA. A total of over 100,000 clones appear in this sample, around three quarters of them only once. The biggest ten clones account for approximately 4.4% of the sample.

The cohort comprised some 730 healthy bone marrow donors. At the time of sampling, all cohort members were nominally healthy, though unrecorded immune exposures were likely present. The donor was CMV seropositive and belonged to the group of 250 to 350 seropositive cohort members. A peripheral blood sample was provided by each donor, and peripheral blood mononuclear cells were used for TCR beta sequencing. Genomic DNA was extracted from the blood cell samples with the Qiagen DNeasy Blood Extraction Kit. As concerns this clone: The antigen it binds to is not known. The input lacks base qualities; no much larger clone sits a single base away.

CDR1 and CDR2 are drawn from the germline V gene: SGHAT, FQNNGV. The CDR3 runs 12 residues from the cysteine to the phenylalanine. The sequence is cut down to CDR3 DNA, 36 bases in frame from base 1. Relative to germline, V is 7 bases shorter and J is 2 bases shorter, with 9 bases between their ends. This chain is built from TRBV11-2 and TRBJ2-7; the D gene is perhaps TRBD1, from 6 matching bases. What was sequenced was PBMCs. The receptor's source is a man younger than 45 in good health and CMV-seropositive. The DNA reads as follows: TGTGCCAGCACACAGGGTACCTACGAGCAGTACTTC. Its translation is CASTQGTYEQYF.